This TCR beta chain was found in a study of vaccination and CD4 T cells after COVID-19. Turning to the study itself: Cellular stimulation was performed using overlapping spike peptides derived from SARS-CoV-2, HCoV-NL63, HCoV-OC43 and HCoV-229E. Study-level results: Convalescent patients displayed spike mono-reactivity in 304 of 307 vaccine-specific clones.

Researchers used the Oncomine TCR Beta short-read assay to sequence DNA from cultured CD4+ T cells. Genomic DNA extraction was carried out from cultured CD4+ T cells. TCRdb ran MiXCR on the PCR reads and lists one entry per CDR3 protein. The sample has some 16,000 distinct CDR3 sequences, approximately 44% seen once. Treatment indicated: approximately nine-day PBMC culture with coronavirus spike peptide pools or control peptides (ViraFEST assay). Peptide pool stimulation in ViraFEST expanded antigen-specific T cells, whose TCRs were then sequenced. This clonotype was found a few times. Antigen: not known. Germline V lookup: CDR1 SGHTA, CDR2 FQGNSA. The CDR3 is made up of 17 amino acids. Trimming removed 1 base at V and 12 bases at J, with 22 bases between.

This sequence joins TRBV7-2 and TRBJ1-6; D possibly corresponds to TRBD1 (5 bases). The source is a human donor who had recovered from COVID-19. Material: CD4+ T cells from blood, cultured in vitro, obtained after SARS-CoV-2 vaccination. The CDR3 loop is CASSLGGTWTVSLPLHF. CDR3 DNA: TGTGCCAGCAGCTTAGGGGGGACTTGGACGGTTAGCTTACCCCTCCACTTT.